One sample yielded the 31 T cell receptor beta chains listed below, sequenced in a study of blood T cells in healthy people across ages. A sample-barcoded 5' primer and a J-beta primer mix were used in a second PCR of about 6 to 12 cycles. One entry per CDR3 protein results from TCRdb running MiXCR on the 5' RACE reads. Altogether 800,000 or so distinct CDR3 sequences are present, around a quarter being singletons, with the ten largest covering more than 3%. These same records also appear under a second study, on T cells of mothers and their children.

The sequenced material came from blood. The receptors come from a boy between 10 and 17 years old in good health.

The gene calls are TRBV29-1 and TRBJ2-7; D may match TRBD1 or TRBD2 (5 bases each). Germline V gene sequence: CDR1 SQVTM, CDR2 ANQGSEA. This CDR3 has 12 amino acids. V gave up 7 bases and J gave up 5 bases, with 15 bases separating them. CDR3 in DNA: TGCAGCGGCCTGGCTTGGGGGAACGAGCAGTACTTC. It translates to CSGLAWGNEQYF.

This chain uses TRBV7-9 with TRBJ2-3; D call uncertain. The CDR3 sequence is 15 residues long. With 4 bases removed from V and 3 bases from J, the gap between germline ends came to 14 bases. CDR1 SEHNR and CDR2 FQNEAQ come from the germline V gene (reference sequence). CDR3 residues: CASSSAWDRTDTQYF. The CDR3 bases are TGTGCCAGCAGCTCCGCGTGGGATCGGACAGATACGCAGTATTTT.

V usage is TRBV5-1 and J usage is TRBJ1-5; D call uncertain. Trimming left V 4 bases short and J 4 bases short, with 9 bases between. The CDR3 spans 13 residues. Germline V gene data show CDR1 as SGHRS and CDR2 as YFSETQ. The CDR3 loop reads CASSPEGNQPQHF. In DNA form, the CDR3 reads TGCGCCAGCAGCCCCGAAGGGAATCAGCCCCAGCATTTT. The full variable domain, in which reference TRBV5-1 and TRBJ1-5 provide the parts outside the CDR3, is KAGVTQTPRYLIKTRGQQVTLSCSPISGHRSVSWYQQTPGQGLQFLFEYFSETQRNKGNFPGRFSGRQFSNSRSEMNVSTLELGDSALYLCASSPEGNQPQHFGDGTRLSIL.

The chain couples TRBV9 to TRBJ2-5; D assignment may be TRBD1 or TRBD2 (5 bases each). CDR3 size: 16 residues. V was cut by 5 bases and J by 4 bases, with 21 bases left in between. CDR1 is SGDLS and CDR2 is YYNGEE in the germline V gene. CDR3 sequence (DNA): TGTGCCAGCAGTAAGACGACCGGGACCCCGCTAGAGACCCAGTACTTC. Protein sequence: CASSKTTGTPLETQYF. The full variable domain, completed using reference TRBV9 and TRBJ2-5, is DSGVTQTPKHLITATGQRVTLRCSPRSGDLSVYWYQQSLDQGLQFLIQYYNGEERAKGNILERFSAQQFPDLHSELNLSSLELGDSALYFCASSKTTGTPLETQYFGPGTRLLVL.

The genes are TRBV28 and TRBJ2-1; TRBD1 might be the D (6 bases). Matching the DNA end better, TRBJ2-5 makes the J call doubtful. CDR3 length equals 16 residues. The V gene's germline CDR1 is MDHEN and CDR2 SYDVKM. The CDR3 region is CASSLGGTGQGTAQYF. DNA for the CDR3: TGTGCCAGCAGTTTGGGTGGGACGGGACAAGGGACGGCCCAGTACTTC.

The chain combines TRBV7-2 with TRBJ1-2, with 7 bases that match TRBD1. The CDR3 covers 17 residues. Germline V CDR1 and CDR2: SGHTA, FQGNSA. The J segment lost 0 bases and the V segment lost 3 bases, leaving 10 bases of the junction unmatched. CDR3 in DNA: TGTGCCAGCAGCTTCTACGCGAGCGGGACAGCTAACTATGGCTACACCTTC. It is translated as CASSFYASGTANYGYTF.

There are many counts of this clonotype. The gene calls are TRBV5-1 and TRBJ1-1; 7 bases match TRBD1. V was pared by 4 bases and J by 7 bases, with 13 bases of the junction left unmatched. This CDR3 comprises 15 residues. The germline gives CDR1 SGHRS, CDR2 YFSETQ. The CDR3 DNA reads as TGCGCCAGCAGCCCCTCCGGACAGGTCGACTTTGAAGCTTTCTTT. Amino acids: CASSPSGQVDFEAFF.

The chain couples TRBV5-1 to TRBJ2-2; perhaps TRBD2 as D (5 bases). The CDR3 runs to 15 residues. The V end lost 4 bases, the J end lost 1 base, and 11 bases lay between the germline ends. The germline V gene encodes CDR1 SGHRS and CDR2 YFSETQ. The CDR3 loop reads CASSPDGMNTGELFF. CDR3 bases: TGCGCCAGCAGCCCCGACGGGATGAACACCGGGGAGCTGTTTTTT.

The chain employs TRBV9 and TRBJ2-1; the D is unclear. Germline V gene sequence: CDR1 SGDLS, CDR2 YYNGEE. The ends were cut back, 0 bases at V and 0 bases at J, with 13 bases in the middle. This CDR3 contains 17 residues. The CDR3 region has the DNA TGTGCCAGCAGCGTAGTGGGCAGTTTCAGCTCCTACAATGAGCAGTTCTTC. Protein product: CASSVVGSFSSYNEQFF.

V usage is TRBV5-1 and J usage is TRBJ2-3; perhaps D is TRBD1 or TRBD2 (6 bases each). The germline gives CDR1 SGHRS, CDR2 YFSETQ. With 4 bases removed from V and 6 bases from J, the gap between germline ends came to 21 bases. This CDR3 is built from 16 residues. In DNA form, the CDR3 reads TGCGCCAGCAGCATGGCAGCTCCGGGGGCACGGGATACGCAGTATTTT. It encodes CASSMAAPGARDTQYF.

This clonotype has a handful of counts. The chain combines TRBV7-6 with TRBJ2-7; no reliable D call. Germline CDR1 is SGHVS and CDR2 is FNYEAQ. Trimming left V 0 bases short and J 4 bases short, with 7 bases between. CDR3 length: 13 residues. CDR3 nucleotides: TGTGCCAGCAGCTTAGCCTCAAAGTACGAGCAGTACTTC. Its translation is CASSLASKYEQYF.

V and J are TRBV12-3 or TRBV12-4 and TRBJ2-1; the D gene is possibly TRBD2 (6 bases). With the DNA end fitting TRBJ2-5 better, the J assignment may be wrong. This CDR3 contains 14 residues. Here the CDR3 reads CASKTGLVQETQYF. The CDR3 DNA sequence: TGTGCCAGCAAAACGGGACTCGTCCAAGAGACCCAGTACTTC.

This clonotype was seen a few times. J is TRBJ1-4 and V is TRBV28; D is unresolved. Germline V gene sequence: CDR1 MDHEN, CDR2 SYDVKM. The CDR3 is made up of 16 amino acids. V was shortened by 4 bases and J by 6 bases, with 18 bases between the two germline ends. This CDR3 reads CASSSPRERPDEKLFF. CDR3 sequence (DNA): TGTGCCAGCAGTTCCCCACGAGAGAGACCGGATGAAAAACTGTTTTTT.

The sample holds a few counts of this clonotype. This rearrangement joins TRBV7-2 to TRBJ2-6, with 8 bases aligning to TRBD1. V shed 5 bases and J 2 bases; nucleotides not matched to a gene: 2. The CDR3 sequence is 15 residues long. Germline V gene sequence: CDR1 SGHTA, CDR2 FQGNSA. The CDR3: CASSNRGTGANVLTF. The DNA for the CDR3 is TGTGCCAGCAGCAACAGGGGGACTGGGGCCAACGTCCTGACTTTC. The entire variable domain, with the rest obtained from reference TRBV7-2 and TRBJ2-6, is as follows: GAGVSQSPSNKVTEKGKDVELRCDPISGHTALYWYRQSLGQGLEFLIYFQGNSAPDKSGLPSDRFSAERTGGSVSTLTIQRTQQEDSAVYLCASSNRGTGANVLTFGAGSRLTVL.

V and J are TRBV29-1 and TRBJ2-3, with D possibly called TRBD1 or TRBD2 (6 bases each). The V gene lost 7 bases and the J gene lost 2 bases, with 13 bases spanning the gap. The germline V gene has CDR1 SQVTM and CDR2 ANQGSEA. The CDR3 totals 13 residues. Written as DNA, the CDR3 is TGCAGCGCCGGGGGCGGCTTCACAGATACGCAGTATTTT. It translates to CSAGGGFTDTQYF.

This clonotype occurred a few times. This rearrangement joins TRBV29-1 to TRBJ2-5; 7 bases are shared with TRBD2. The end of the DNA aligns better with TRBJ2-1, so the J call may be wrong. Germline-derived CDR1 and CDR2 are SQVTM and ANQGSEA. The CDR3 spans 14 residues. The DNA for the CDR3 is TGCAGCGTTGGGGGCCGGGAGGCGGGCAATGAGCAGTTCTTC. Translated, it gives CSVGGREAGNEQFF.

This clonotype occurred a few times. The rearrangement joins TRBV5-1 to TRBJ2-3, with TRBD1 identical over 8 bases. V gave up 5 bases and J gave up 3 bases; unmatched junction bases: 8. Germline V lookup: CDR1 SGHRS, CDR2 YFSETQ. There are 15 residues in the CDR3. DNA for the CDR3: TGCGCCAGCAGTTCGACAGGGGTGGAAACAGATACGCAGTATTTT. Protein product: CASSSTGVETDTQYF.

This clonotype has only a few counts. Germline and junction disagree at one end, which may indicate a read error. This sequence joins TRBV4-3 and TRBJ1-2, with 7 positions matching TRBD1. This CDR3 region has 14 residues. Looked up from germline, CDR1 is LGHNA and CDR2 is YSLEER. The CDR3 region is CASRDLGQIYGHTF. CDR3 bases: TGCGCCAGCAGAGATTTGGGACAGATCTATGGCCACACCTTC.

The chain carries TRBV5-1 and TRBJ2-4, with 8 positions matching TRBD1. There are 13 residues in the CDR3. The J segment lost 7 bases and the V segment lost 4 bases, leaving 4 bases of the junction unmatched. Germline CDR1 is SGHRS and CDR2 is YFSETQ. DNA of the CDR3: TGCGCCAGCAGCCACGACAGGGGTAACATTCAGTACTTC. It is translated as CASSHDRGNIQYF. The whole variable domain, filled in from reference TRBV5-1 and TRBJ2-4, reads KAGVTQTPRYLIKTRGQQVTLSCSPISGHRSVSWYQQTPGQGLQFLFEYFSETQRNKGNFPGRFSGRQFSNSRSEMNVSTLELGDSALYLCASSHDRGNIQYFGAGTRLSVL.

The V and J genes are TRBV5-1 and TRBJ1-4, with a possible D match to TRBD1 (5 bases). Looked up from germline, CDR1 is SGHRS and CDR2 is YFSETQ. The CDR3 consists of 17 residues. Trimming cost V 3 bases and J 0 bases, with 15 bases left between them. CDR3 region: CASSYSGTHTTNEKLFF. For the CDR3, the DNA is TGCGCCAGCAGCTACTCCGGGACCCATACAACTAATGAAAAACTGTTTTTT.

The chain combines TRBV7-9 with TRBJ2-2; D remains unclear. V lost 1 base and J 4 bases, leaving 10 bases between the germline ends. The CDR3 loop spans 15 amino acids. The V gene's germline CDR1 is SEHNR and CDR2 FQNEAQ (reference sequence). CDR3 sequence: CASSLVAASTGELFF. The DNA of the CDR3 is TGTGCCAGCAGCTTAGTAGCTGCGAGCACCGGGGAGCTGTTTTTT. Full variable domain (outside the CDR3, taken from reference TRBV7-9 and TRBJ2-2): DTGVSQNPRHKITKRGQNVTFRCDPISEHNRLYWYRQTLGQGPEFLTYFQNEAQLEKSRLLSDRFSAERPKGSFSTLEIQRTEQGDSAMYLCASSLVAASTGELFFGEGSRLTVL.

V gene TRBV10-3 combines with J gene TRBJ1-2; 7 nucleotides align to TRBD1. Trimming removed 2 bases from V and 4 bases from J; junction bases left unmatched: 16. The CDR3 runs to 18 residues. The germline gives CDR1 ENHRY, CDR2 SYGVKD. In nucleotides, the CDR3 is TGTGCCATCAGTGAGCCTAACCCCGGGCGACAGGGAGTCTATGGCTACACCTTC. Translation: CAISEPNPGRQGVYGYTF.

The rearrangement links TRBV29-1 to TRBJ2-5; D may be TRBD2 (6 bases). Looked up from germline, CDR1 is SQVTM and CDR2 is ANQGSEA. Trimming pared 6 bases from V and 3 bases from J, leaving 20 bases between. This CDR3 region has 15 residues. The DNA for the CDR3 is TGCAGCGTCGTTGCCCAGCCGGGGGTGGAAGAGACCCAGTACTTC. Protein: CSVVAQPGVEETQYF.

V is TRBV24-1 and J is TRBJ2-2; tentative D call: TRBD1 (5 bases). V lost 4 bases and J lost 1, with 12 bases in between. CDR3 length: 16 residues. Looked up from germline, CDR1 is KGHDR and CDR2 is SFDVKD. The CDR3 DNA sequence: TGTGCCACCAGTGACCTGGACATACTGAACACCGGGGAGCTGTTTTTT. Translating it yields CATSDLDILNTGELFF.

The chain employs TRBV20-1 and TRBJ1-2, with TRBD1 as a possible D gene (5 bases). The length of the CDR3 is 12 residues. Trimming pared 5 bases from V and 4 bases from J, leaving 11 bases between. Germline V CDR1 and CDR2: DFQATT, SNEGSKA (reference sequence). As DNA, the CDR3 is TGCAGTGCTGGGGCAGGTTCCTATGGCTACACCTTC. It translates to CSAGAGSYGYTF.

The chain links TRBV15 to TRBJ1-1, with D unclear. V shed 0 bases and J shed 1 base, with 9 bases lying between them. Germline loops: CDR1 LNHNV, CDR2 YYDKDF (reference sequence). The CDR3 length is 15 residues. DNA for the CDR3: TGTGCCACCAGCAGAGACATGGCCCCGAACACTGAAGCTTTCTTT. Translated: CATSRDMAPNTEAFF.

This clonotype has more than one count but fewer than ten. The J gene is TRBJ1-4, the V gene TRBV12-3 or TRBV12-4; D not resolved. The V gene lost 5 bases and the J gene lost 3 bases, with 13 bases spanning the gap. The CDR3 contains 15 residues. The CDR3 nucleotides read TGTGCCAGCAGTCCCCAAGGGAGCCCTAATGAAAAACTGTTTTTT. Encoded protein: CASSPQGSPNEKLFF.

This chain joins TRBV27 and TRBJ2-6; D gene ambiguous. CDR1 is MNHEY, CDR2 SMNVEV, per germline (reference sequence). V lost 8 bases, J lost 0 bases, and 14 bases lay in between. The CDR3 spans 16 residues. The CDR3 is CASCILSASGANVLTF. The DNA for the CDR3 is TGTGCCAGCTGCATCCTCTCGGCCTCTGGGGCCAACGTCCTGACTTTC.

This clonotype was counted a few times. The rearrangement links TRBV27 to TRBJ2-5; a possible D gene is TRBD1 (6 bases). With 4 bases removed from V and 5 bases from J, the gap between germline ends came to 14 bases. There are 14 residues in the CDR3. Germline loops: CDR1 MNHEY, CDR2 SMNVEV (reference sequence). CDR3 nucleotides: TGTGCCAGCAGTTCACTCAGGGGTTGGGAGACCCAGTACTTC. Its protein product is CASSSLRGWETQYF.

CDR3 in amino acids: CSVTGTALTQYF. The CDR3 DNA sequence: TGCAGCGTGACCGGGACAGCTCTGACCCAGTACTTC. The chain carries TRBV29-1 and TRBJ2-5; TRBD1 matches at 7 bases. In germline, CDR1 is SQVTM, CDR2 ANQGSEA. The junction had 8 bases not matched to a gene; V was cut back by 6 bases and J by 7 bases. The CDR3 length is 12 residues.

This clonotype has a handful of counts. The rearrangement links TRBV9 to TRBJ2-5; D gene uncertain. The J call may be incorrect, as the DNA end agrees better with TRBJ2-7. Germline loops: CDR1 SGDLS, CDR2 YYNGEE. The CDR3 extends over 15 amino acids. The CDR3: CASSVAVGGTYEQYF. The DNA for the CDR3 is TGTGCCAGCAGCGTAGCCGTGGGCGGTACCTACGAGCAGTACTTC.